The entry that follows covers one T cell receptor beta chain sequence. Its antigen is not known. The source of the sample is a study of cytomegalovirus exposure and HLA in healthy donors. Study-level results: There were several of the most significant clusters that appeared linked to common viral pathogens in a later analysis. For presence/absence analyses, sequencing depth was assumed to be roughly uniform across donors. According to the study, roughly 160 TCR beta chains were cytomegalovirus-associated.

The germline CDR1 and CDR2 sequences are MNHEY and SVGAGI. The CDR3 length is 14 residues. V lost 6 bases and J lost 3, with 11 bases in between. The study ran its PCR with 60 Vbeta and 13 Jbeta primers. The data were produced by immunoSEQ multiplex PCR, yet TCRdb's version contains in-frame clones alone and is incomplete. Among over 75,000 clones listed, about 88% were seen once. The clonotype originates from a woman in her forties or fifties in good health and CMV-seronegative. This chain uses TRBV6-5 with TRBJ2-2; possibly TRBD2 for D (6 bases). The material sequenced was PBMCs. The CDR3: CASSVAAHTGELFF. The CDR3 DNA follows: TGTGCCAGCAGCGTAGCGGCCCACACCGGGGAGCTGTTTTTT.